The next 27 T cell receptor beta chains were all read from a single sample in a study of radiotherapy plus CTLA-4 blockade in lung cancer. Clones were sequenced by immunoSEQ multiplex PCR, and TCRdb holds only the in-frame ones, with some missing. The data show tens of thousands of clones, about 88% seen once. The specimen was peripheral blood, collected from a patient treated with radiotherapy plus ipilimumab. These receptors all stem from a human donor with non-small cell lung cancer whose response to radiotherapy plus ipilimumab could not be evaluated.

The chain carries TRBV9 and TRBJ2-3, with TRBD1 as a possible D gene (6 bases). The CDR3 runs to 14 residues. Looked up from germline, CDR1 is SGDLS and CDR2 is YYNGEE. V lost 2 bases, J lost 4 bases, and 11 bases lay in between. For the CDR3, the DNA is TGTGCCAGCAGCGTCCAGACAGGACCAGATACGCAGTATTTT. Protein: CASSVQTGPDTQYF.

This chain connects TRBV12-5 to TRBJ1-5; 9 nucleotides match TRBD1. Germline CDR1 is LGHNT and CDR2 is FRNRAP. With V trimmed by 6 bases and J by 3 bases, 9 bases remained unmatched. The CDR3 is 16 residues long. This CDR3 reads CASGYLQGAYNQPQHF. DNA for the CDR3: TGTGCTAGTGGGTACTTACAGGGGGCCTACAATCAGCCCCAGCATTTT.

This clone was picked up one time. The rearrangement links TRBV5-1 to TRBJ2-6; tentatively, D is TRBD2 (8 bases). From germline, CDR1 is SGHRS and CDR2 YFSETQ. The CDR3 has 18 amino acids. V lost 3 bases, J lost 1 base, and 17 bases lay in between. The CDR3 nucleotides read TGCGCCAGCAGCTCGGGAGGGGGCTCCTTTTCTGGGGCCAACGTCCTGACTTTC. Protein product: CASSSGGGSFSGANVLTF.

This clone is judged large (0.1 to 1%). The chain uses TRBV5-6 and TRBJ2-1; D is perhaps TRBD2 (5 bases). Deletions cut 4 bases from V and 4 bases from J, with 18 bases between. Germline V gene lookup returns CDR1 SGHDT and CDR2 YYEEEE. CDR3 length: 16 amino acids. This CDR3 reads CASSQDVGATYNEQFF. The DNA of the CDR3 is TGTGCCAGCAGCCAGGACGTGGGAGCGACTTACAATGAGCAGTTCTTC.

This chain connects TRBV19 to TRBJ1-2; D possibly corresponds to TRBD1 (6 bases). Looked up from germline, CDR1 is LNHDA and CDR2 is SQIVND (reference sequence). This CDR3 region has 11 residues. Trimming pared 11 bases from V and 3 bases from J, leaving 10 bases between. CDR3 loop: CASQGYYGYTF. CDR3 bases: TGTGCCTCGCAGGGGTACTATGGCTACACCTTC.

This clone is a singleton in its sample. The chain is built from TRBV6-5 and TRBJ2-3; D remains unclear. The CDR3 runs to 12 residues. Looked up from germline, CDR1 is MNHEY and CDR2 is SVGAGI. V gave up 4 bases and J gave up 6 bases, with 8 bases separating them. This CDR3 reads CASSSTMDTQYF. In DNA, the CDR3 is TGTGCCAGCAGTTCTACTATGGATACGCAGTATTTT.

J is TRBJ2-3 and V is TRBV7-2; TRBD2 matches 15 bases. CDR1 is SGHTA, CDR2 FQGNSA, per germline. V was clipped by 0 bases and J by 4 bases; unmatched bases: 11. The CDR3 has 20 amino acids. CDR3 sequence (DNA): TGTGCCAGCAGCTTAGCCCCTAAAGGACTAGCGGGAGGGTGGGCAGATACGCAGTATTTT. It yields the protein CASSLAPKGLAGGWADTQYF.

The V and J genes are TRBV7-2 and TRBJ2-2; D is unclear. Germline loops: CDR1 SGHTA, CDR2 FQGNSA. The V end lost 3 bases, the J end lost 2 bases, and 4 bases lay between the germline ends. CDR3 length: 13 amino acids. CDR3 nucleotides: TGTGCCAGCAGCTTTACTAACACCGGGGAGCTGTTTTTT. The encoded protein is CASSFTNTGELFF.

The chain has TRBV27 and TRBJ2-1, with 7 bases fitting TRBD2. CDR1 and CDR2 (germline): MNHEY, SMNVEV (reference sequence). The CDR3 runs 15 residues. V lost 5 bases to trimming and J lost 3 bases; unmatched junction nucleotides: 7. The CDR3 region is CASSLAVGIYNEQFF. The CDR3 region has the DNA TGTGCCAGCAGTCTAGCGGTGGGGATCTACAATGAGCAGTTCTTC.

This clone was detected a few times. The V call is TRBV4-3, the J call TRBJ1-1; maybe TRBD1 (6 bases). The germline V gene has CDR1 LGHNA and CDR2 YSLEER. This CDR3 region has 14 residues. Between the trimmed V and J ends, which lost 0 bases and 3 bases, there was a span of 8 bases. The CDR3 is CASSQDEGDTEAFF. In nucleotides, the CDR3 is TGCGCCAGCAGCCAAGATGAGGGGGACACTGAAGCTTTCTTT.

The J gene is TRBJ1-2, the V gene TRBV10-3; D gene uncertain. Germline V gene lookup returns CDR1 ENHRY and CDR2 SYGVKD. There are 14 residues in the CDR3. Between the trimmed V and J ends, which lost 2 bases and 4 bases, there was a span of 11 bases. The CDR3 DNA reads TGTGCCATCAGTGAGCCACGAAAGCCCTATGGCTACACCTTC. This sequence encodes CAISEPRKPYGYTF.

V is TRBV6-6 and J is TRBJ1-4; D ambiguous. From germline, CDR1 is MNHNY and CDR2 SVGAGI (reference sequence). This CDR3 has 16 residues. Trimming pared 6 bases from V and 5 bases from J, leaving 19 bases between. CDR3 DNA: TGTGCCAGCAGCTCCTCCGGGCAGCGGAGGAATGAAAAACTGTTTTTT. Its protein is CASSSSGQRRNEKLFF.

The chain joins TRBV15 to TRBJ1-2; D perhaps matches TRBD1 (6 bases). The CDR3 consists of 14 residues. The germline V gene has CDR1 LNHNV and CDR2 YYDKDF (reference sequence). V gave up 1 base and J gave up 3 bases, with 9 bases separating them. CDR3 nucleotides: TGTGCCACCAGCAGAGGACAGGCTTACTATGGCTACACCTTC. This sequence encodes CATSRGQAYYGYTF. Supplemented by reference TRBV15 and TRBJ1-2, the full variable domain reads DAMVIQNPRYQVTQFGKPVTLSCSQTLNHNVMYWYQQKSSQAPKLLFHYYDKDFNNEADTPDNFQSRRPNTSFCFLDIRSPGLGDTAMYLCATSRGQAYYGYTFGSGTRLTVV.

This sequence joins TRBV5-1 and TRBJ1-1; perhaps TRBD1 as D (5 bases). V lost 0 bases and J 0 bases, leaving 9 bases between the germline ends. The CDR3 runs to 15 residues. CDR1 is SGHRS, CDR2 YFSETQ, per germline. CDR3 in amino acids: CASSLGGRLNTEAFF. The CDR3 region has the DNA TGCGCCAGCAGCTTGGGGGGCAGACTGAACACTGAAGCTTTCTTT.

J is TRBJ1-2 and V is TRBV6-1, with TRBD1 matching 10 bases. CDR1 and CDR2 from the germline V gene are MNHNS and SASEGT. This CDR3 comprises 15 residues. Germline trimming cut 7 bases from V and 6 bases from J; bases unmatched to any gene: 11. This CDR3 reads CASIGVGQGEHGYTF. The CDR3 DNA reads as TGTGCCAGCATTGGGGTCGGACAGGGGGAACATGGCTACACCTTC.

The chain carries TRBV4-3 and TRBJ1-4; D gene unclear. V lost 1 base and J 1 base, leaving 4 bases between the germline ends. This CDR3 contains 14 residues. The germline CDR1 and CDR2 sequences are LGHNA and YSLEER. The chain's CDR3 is CASSQGLTNEKLFF. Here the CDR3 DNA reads TGCGCCAGCAGCCAAGGACTAACTAATGAAAAACTGTTTTTT.

This CDR3 is CASTRTGGDTQYF. DNA of the CDR3: TGTGCCAGCACCCGGACAGGGGGAGACACGCAGTATTTT. The V call is TRBV6-5, the J call TRBJ2-3; 10 bases are a match to TRBD1. The J segment lost 9 bases and the V segment lost 7 bases, leaving 7 bases of the junction unmatched. This CDR3 comprises 13 residues. The germline gives CDR1 MNHEY, CDR2 SVGAGI.

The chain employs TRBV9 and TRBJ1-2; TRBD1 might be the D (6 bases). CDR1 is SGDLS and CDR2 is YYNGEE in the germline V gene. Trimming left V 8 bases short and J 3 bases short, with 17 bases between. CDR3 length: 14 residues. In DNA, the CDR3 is TGTGCCAGGGGTTGGGGGGGGCCCCACTATGGCTACACCTTC. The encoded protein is CARGWGGPHYGYTF.

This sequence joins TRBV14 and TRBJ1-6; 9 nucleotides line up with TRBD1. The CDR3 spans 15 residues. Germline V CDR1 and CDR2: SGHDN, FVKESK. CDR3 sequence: CATRRTGAIDSPLHF. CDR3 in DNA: TGTGCTACCAGGAGGACAGGGGCTATTGATTCACCCCTCCACTTT.

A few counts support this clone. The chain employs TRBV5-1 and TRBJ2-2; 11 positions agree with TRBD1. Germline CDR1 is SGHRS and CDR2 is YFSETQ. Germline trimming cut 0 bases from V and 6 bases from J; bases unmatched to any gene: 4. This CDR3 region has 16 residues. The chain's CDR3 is CASSLVGQGASGELFF. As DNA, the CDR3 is TGCGCCAGCAGCTTGGTTGGACAGGGGGCATCCGGGGAGCTGTTTTTT.

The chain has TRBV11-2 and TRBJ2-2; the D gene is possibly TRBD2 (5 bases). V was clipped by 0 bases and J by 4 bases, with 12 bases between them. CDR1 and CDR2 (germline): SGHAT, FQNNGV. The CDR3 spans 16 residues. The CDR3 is CASSLDSGVPTGELFF. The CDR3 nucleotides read TGTGCCAGCAGCTTAGATTCCGGGGTGCCCACCGGGGAGCTGTTTTTT.

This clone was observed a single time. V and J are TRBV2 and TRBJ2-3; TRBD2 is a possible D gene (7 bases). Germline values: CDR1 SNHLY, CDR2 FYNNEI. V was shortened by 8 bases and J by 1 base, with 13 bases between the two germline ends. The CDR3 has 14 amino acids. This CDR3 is CASGRGGGTDTQYF. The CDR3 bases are TGTGCCAGCGGACGAGGGGGGGGCACAGATACGCAGTATTTT.

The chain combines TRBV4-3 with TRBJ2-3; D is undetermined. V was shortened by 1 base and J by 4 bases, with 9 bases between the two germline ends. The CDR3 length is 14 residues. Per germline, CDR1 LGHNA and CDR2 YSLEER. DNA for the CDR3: TGCGCCAGCAGCCAAGCCCTAGTCTCAGATACGCAGTATTTT. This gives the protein CASSQALVSDTQYF.

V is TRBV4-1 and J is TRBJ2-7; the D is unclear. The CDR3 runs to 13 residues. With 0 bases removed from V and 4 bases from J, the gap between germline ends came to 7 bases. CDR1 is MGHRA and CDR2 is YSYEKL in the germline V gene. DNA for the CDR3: TGCGCCAGCAGCCAAGATAGTCCATACGAGCAGTACTTC. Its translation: CASSQDSPYEQYF.

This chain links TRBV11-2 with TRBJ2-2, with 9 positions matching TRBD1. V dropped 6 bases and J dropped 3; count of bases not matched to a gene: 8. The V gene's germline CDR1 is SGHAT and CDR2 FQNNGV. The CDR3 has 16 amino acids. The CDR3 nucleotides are TGTGCCAGCAGTCCCGGGACAGGGAGATACACCGGGGAGCTGTTTTTT. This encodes CASSPGTGRYTGELFF. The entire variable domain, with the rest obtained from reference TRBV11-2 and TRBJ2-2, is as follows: EAGVAQSPRYKIIEKRQSVAFWCNPISGHATLYWYQQILGQGPKLLIQFQNNGVVDDSQLPKDRFSAERLKGVDSTLKIQPAKLEDSAVYLCASSPGTGRYTGELFFGEGSRLTVL.

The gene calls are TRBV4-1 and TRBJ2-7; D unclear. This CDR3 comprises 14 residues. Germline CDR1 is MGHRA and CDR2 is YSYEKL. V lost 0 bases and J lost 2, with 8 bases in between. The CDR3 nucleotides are TGCGCCAGCAGCCAAGATACGACAACCTACGAGCAGTACTTC. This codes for CASSQDTTTYEQYF.

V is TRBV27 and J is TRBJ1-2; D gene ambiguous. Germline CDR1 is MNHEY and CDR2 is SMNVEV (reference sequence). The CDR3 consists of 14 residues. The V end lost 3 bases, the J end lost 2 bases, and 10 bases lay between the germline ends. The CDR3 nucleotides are TGTGCCAGCAGTTTGGGCGGACTAAACTATGGCTACACCTTC. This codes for CASSLGGLNYGYTF.